These 29 T cell receptor beta chains came from one sample sequenced in a study of OX40 agonist ivuxolimab in advanced cancers. The data were produced by immunoSEQ multiplex PCR, yet TCRdb's version contains in-frame clones alone and is incomplete. The top ten clones hold 6% to 7% of a sample with 45,000 or so clones, over 80% of them seen once. Specimen: CD4+ or CD8+ T cells sorted from blood, collected in a trial of the OX40 agonist ivuxolimab. Receptor source: an adult with an advanced solid tumor such as melanoma, head and neck, liver or kidney cancer.

J is TRBJ2-3 and V is TRBV10-1; D is undetermined. Germline values: CDR1 WNHNN, CDR2 SYGVQD (reference sequence). This CDR3 contains 14 residues. V was trimmed by 6 bases and J by 0 bases, leaving 10 bases between them. In DNA form, the CDR3 reads TGCGCCAGCAGCCACGCAGATAGCACAGATACGCAGTATTTT. Amino acids: CASSHADSTDTQYF.

This rearrangement joins TRBV27 to TRBJ2-2, with 10 positions matching TRBD2. Germline assignment: CDR1 MNHEY and CDR2 SMNVEV (reference sequence). With 4 bases clipped from V and 6 bases from J, the junction kept 14 bases outside the gene matches. The CDR3 has 18 amino acids. The CDR3 reads CASSWGPGLANRPGELFF. The CDR3 DNA sequence: TGTGCCAGCAGTTGGGGACCGGGACTAGCGAACCGCCCCGGGGAGCTGTTTTTT.

In DNA form, the CDR3 reads TGTGCCAGCAGTCCCCTAGGGAATGAGCAGTTCTTC. Encoded protein: CASSPLGNEQFF. The gene calls are TRBV27 and TRBJ2-1; no definite D call. This CDR3 has 12 amino acids. Germline CDR1 reads MNHEY; CDR2 reads SMNVEV (reference sequence). Trimming stripped 5 bases from V and 7 bases from J, with 9 bases between.

The chain uses TRBV29-1 and TRBJ1-5; weak D call: TRBD1 (5 bases). Deletions cut 5 bases from V and 2 bases from J, with 13 bases between. Germline-derived CDR1 and CDR2 are SQVTM and ANQGSEA. The CDR3 is made up of 14 amino acids. The CDR3 sequence: CSVTRGTGNQPQHF. CDR3 in DNA: TGCAGCGTTACTCGGGGGACGGGCAATCAGCCCCAGCATTTT.

The chain carries TRBV6-6 and TRBJ1-1; 8 bases match TRBD1. This CDR3 contains 15 residues. The germline gives CDR1 MNHNY, CDR2 SVGAGI (reference sequence). V trimming: 5 bases; J trimming: 1 base; junction bases outside the gene matches: 6. The CDR3 nucleotides read TGTGCCAGCAGTGAGCAGGGGACAGGGAACACTGAAGCTTTCTTT. Encoded protein: CASSEQGTGNTEAFF.

The chain joins TRBV14 to TRBJ2-1, with a tentative D call TRBD2 (6 bases). Germline assignment: CDR1 SGHDN and CDR2 FVKESK. The V and J ends lost 1 base and 5 bases respectively, with 9 bases between them. The CDR3 has 14 residues. This CDR3 reads CASSQALAHNEQFF. The CDR3 DNA follows: TGTGCCAGCAGCCAAGCCCTAGCGCACAATGAGCAGTTCTTC.

V is TRBV18 and J is TRBJ2-7; D call uncertain. This CDR3 is 11 amino acids long. Trimming cost V 5 bases and J 3 bases, with 5 bases left between them. Germline V gene lookup returns CDR1 KGHSH and CDR2 LQKENI. CDR3 sequence (DNA): TGTGCCAGCTCAAGTGACTACGAGCAGTACTTC. This codes for CASSSDYEQYF.

The CDR3 reads CASSPGSGMSNQPQHF. For the CDR3, the DNA is TGTGCCAGCAGTCCCGGTTCAGGGATGAGCAATCAGCCCCAGCATTTT. V usage is TRBV28 and J usage is TRBJ1-5, with D tentatively TRBD1 (5 bases). The CDR3 has 16 residues. Trimming took 5 bases from V and 1 from J, leaving 15 bases between them. Germline-derived CDR1 and CDR2 are MDHEN and SYDVKM. The full variable domain, with the rest looked up from reference TRBV28 and TRBJ1-5, is DVKVTQSSRYLVKRTGEKVFLECVQDMDHENMFWYRQDPGLGLRLIYFSYDVKMKEKGDIPEGYSVSREKKERFSLILESASTNQTSMYLCASSPGSGMSNQPQHFGDGTRLSIL.

The chain couples TRBV4-3 to TRBJ2-2, with TRBD2 as a possible D gene (6 bases). Trimming took off 2 bases at V and 7 bases at J, with 20 bases between the two ends. Germline V gives CDR1 LGHNA, CDR2 YSLEER. The CDR3 extends over 17 amino acids. The CDR3 region is CASSQNGRGVWVGELFF. CDR3 nucleotide sequence: TGCGCCAGCAGCCAAAACGGGAGAGGGGTGTGGGTCGGGGAGCTGTTTTTT.

The chain links TRBV2 to TRBJ1-5, with TRBD1 as a possible D gene (5 bases). Germline values: CDR1 SNHLY, CDR2 FYNNEI. This CDR3 spans 12 amino acids. The germline V and J ends were trimmed by 8 bases and 2 bases, with 7 bases remaining between them. CDR3 bases: TGTGCCAGCGCGGGGGGCAATCAGCCCCAGCATTTT. Amino acid sequence: CASAGGNQPQHF.

The chain carries TRBV2 and TRBJ1-1; D remains unclear. The CDR3 length is 14 residues. V was cut by 7 bases and J by 0 bases, with 12 bases left in between. Germline CDR1 SNHLY, CDR2 FYNNEI. CDR3 in amino acids: CASTGPGMNTEAFF. CDR3 sequence (DNA): TGTGCCAGCACTGGACCGGGGATGAACACTGAAGCTTTCTTT.

This clone appeared a single time. The chain joins TRBV7-9 to TRBJ1-2; possibly TRBD1 for D (5 bases). Germline V gene data show CDR1 as SEHNR and CDR2 as FQNEAQ (reference sequence). CDR3 size: 13 residues. Trimming removed 1 base at V and 8 bases at J, with 11 bases between. This CDR3 reads CASSLVWGGGYTF. The CDR3 region has the DNA TGTGCCAGCAGCTTAGTTTGGGGCGGAGGCTACACCTTC.

V gene TRBV5-1 combines with J gene TRBJ2-5; D unclear. Between the trimmed V and J ends, which lost 4 bases and 0 bases, there was a span of 16 bases. The germline V gene has CDR1 SGHRS and CDR2 YFSETQ. This CDR3 has 16 residues. The CDR3 DNA reads TGCGCCAGCAGCCAACGAACGACGGTGTACCAAGAGACCCAGTACTTC. Protein product: CASSQRTTVYQETQYF.

The chain joins TRBV29-1 to TRBJ2-1; tentatively, D is TRBD1 (5 bases). The germline gives CDR1 SQVTM, CDR2 ANQGSEA. V shed 3 bases and J shed 9 bases, with 15 bases lying between them. The CDR3 is 13 residues long. CDR3 sequence (DNA): TGCAGCGTTGAGTTCATCAGGGCATCTGAGCAGTTCTTC. This translates into CSVEFIRASEQFF.

The CDR3 sequence: CASSISGVITGELFF. Here the CDR3 DNA reads TGTGCCAGTAGTATATCAGGGGTCATCACCGGGGAGCTGTTTTTT. The chain links TRBV19 to TRBJ2-2, with TRBD1 as a possible D gene (6 bases). Looked up from germline, CDR1 is LNHDA and CDR2 is SQIVND (reference sequence). This CDR3 has 15 amino acids. V was cut by 2 bases and J by 4 bases, with 11 bases left in between.

The gene calls are TRBV6-5 and TRBJ2-6; weak D call: TRBD1 (6 bases). Germline V lookup: CDR1 MNHEY, CDR2 SVGAGI. Deletions cut 2 bases from V and 3 bases from J, with 8 bases between. The CDR3 totals 15 residues. The CDR3 region is CASSYQGYGANVLTF. For the CDR3, the DNA is TGTGCCAGCAGTTACCAGGGGTATGGGGCCAACGTCCTGACTTTC.

V and J are TRBV10-2 and TRBJ1-1; tentatively, D is TRBD1 (5 bases). This CDR3 contains 14 residues. CDR1 is WSHSY and CDR2 is SAAADI in the germline V gene. Trimming removed 8 bases from V and 4 bases from J, with 17 bases in between. CDR3 in DNA: TGCGCCAGCGGACGACAGTCCGGAGGCACTGAAGCTTTCTTT. Its protein product is CASGRQSGGTEAFF.

The V and J genes are TRBV6-5 and TRBJ2-7, with D perhaps being TRBD1 or TRBD2 (5 bases each). The V and J ends lost 2 bases and 1 base respectively, with 12 bases between them. The CDR3 consists of 15 residues. In germline, CDR1 is MNHEY, CDR2 SVGAGI. In nucleotides, the CDR3 is TGTGCCAGCAGTTACCATGGGGACGGTTCCTACGAGCAGTACTTC. As protein: CASSYHGDGSYEQYF.

The chain joins TRBV5-1 to TRBJ2-2, with D hard to call. V shed 0 bases and J shed 3 bases, with 9 bases lying between them. This CDR3 has 15 amino acids. The germline V gene has CDR1 SGHRS and CDR2 YFSETQ. As DNA, the CDR3 is TGCGCCAGCAGCTTGGAAGGGATCGACACCGGGGAGCTGTTTTTT. It is translated as CASSLEGIDTGELFF.

The rearrangement uses TRBV5-1 and TRBJ1-1, with D tentatively TRBD1 (5 bases). V was pared by 4 bases and J by 1 base, with 14 bases between. CDR1 is SGHRS, CDR2 YFSETQ, per germline. The CDR3 has 15 amino acids. This CDR3 is CASSPRPGQNTEAFF. Written as DNA, the CDR3 is TGCGCCAGCAGCCCACGTCCAGGACAGAACACTGAAGCTTTCTTT.

This chain connects TRBV5-1 to TRBJ2-7, with unresolved D. Germline assignment: CDR1 SGHRS and CDR2 YFSETQ. Trimming removed 2 bases at V and 7 bases at J, with 16 bases between. This CDR3 region has 14 residues. In DNA, the CDR3 is TGCGCCAGCAGCTTAGATAGAGAGGTCGGAGAGCAGTACTTC. It specifies CASSLDREVGEQYF.

The CDR3 DNA sequence: TGTGCCAGCAGCCTTCCAGGAGATACGCAGTATTTT. Translation: CASSLPGDTQYF. The genes are TRBV9 and TRBJ2-3; D gene uncertain. The CDR3 totals 12 residues. Germline V CDR1 and CDR2: SGDLS, YYNGEE. Trimming pared 4 bases from V and 5 bases from J, leaving 8 bases between.

V usage is TRBV29-1 and J usage is TRBJ2-2, with D perhaps TRBD2 (7 bases). The ends were cut back, 3 bases at V and 4 bases at J, with 15 bases in the middle. The germline V gene encodes CDR1 SQVTM and CDR2 ANQGSEA. This CDR3 contains 15 residues. Written as DNA, the CDR3 is TGCAGCGTTGATGTTGAGGGGGGGCCCACCGGGGAGCTGTTTTTT. Encoded protein: CSVDVEGGPTGELFF.

This clone was seen a single time. This rearrangement joins TRBV19 to TRBJ1-5, with D unresolved. Germline CDR1 is LNHDA and CDR2 is SQIVND (reference sequence). The CDR3 extends over 15 amino acids. V lost 8 bases and J 0 bases, leaving 14 bases between the germline ends. DNA of the CDR3: TGTGCCAGTGAGGACGGATATCCTAGCAATCAGCCCCAGCATTTT. Amino acids: CASEDGYPSNQPQHF.

This clone came up once. V is TRBV7-2 and J is TRBJ2-3, with 7 bases identical to TRBD1. The CDR3 loop spans 15 amino acids. V shed 5 bases and J 8 bases; nucleotides not matched to a gene: 13. The germline CDR1 and CDR2 sequences are SGHTA and FQGNSA. CDR3 protein: CASSARQGGLGTQYF. In nucleotides, the CDR3 is TGTGCCAGCAGCGCCCGACAGGGTGGATTAGGTACGCAGTATTTT.

The chain uses TRBV7-6 and TRBJ1-5, with D possibly being TRBD1 (6 bases). Trimming removed 6 bases from V and 3 bases from J, with 18 bases in between. Per the germline V gene, CDR1 is SGHVS and CDR2 is FNYEAQ. The CDR3 loop spans 16 amino acids. The CDR3 region has the DNA TGTGCCAGCAGTCCCCTGAGGGGGGATTACAATCAGCCCCAGCATTTT. It specifies CASSPLRGDYNQPQHF.

The gene calls are TRBV2 and TRBJ2-5; the match to TRBD1 covers 9 bases. The tail of the sequence fits TRBJ2-7 better, so the J call may be wrong. In germline, CDR1 is SNHLY, CDR2 FYNNEI. This CDR3 region has 14 residues. This CDR3 reads CASRRTGVFDEQYF. The CDR3 DNA follows: TGTGCCAGCAGGCGGACAGGGGTCTTCGACGAGCAGTACTTC.

The V and J genes are TRBV5-6 and TRBJ1-1; 7 bases map to TRBD1. Germline values: CDR1 SGHDT, CDR2 YYEEEE. CDR3 length equals 13 residues. The V and J ends lost 2 bases and 6 bases, in that order; junction bases with no gene match: 4. The CDR3 sequence is CASSLQGIAEAFF. CDR3 in DNA: TGTGCCAGCAGCTTACAGGGGATCGCTGAAGCTTTCTTT.

The V and J genes are TRBV10-3 and TRBJ1-2; 7 bases are a match to TRBD1. The germline V gene has CDR1 ENHRY and CDR2 SYGVKD. The J segment lost 3 bases and the V segment lost 6 bases, leaving 7 bases of the junction unmatched. The CDR3 runs 14 residues. The CDR3 region has the DNA TGTGCCATCAGACGTCCAGGGGGGGACTATGGCTACACCTTC. Its protein product is CAIRRPGGDYGYTF.